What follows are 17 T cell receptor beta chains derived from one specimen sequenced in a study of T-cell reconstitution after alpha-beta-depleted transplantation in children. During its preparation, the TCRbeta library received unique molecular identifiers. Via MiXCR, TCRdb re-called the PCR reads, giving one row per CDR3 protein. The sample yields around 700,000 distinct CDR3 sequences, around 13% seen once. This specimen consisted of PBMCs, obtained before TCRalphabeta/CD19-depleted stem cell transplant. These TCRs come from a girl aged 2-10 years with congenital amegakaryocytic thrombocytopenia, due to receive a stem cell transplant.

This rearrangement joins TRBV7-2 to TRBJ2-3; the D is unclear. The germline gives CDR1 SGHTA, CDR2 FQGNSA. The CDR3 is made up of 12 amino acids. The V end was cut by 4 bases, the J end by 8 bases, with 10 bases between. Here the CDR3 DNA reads TGTGCCAGCAGCTCGCGTTGGGGTACGCAGTATTTT. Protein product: CASSSRWGTQYF.

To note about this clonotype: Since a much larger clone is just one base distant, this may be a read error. CDR3 sequence reads: CASRHDYPYEQYF. The CDR3 DNA reads as TGCGCCAGCAGACATGACTATCCGTACGAGCAGTACTTC. V usage is TRBV5-1 and J usage is TRBJ2-7, with a tentative D call TRBD2 (5 bases). CDR3 length equals 13 residues. With 5 bases removed from V and 4 bases from J, the gap between germline ends came to 13 bases. Per the germline V gene, CDR1 is SGHRS and CDR2 is YFSETQ.

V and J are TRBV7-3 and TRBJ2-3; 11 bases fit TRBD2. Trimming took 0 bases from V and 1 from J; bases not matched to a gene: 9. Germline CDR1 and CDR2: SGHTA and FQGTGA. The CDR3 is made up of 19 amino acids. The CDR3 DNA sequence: TGTGCCAGCAGCTTAACCGGGACTAGCGGAGACGTGGGCACAGATACGCAGTATTTT. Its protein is CASSLTGTSGDVGTDTQYF.

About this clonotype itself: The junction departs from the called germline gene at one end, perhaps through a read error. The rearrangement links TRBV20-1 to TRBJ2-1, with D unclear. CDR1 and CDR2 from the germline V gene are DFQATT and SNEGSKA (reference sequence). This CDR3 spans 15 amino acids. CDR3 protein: CCASLGFSSYNEQFF. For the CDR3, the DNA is TGCTGTGCCTCCCTAGGGTTTAGCTCCTACAATGAGCAGTTCTTC.

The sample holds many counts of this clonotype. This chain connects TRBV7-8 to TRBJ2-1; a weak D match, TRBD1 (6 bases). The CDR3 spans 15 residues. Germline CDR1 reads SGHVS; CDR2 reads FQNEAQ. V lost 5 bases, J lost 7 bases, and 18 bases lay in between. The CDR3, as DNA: TGTGCCAGCAGCCCTACAGGGAGTCAAGCGAATGAGCAGTTCTTC. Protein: CASSPTGSQANEQFF.

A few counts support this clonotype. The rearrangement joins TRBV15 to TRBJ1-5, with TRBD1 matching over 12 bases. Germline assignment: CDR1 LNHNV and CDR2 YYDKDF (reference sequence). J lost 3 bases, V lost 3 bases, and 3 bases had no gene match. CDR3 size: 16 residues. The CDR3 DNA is TGTGCCACCAGCAGGGGACAGGGGGCAAACAATCAGCCCCAGCATTTT. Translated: CATSRGQGANNQPQHF. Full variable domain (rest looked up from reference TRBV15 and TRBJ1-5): DAMVIQNPRYQVTQFGKPVTLSCSQTLNHNVMYWYQQKSSQAPKLLFHYYDKDFNNEADTPDNFQSRRPNTSFCFLDIRSPGLGDTAMYLCATSRGQGANNQPQHFGDGTRLSIL.

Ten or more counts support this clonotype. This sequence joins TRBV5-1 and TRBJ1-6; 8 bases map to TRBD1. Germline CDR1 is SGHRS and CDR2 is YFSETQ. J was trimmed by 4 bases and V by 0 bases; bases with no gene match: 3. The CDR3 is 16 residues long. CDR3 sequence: CASSLEGQGYNSPLHF. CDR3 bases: TGCGCCAGCAGCTTGGAAGGACAGGGTTATAATTCACCCCTCCACTTT.

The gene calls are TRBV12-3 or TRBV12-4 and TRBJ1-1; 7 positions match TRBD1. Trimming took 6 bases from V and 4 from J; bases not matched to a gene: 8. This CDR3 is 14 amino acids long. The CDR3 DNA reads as TGTGCCAGCAGCTACAGGGGATCGGGCACTGAAGCTTTCTTT. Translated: CASSYRGSGTEAFF.

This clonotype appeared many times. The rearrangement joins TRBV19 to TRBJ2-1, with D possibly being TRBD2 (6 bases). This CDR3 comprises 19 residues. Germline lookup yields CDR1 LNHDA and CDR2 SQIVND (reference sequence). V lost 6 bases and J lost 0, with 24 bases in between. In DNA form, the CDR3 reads TGTGCCAGTAGCGATGGGGGGAAAACGACCCGGAGCTCCTACAATGAGCAGTTCTTC. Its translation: CASSDGGKTTRSSYNEQFF.

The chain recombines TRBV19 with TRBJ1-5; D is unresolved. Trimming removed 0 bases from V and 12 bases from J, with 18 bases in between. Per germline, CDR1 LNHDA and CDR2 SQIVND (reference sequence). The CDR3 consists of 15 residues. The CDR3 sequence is CASSIEGRHPEIQHF. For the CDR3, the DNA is TGTGCCAGTAGTATAGAGGGTCGGCACCCCGAGATCCAGCATTTT.

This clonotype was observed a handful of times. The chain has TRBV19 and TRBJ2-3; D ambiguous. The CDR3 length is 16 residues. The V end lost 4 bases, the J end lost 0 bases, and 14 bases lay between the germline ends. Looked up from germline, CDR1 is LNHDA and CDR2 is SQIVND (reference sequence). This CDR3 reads CASSTQGSASTDTQYF. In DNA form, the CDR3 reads TGTGCCAGTAGTACCCAAGGGTCCGCTAGCACAGATACGCAGTATTTT.

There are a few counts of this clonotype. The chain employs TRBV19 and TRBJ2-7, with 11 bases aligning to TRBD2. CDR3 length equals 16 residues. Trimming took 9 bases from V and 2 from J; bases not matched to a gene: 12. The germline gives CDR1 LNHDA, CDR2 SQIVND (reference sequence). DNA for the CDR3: TGTGCCAGAGGAGCGGGGCTAGCGGGAGGAACCTACGAGCAGTACTTC. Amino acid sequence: CARGAGLAGGTYEQYF.

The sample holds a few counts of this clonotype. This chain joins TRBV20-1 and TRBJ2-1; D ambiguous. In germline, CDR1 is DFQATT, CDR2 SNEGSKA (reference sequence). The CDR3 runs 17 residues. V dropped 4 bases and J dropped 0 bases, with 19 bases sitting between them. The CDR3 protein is CSAKSSTTIRSYNEQFF. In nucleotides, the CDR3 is TGCAGTGCTAAATCGTCGACAACTATCCGCTCCTACAATGAGCAGTTCTTC.

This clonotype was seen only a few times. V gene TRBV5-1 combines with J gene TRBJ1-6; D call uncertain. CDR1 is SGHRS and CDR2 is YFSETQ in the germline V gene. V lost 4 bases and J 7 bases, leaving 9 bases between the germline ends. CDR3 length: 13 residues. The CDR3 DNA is TGCGCCAGCAGCCCTTTTCCAAATTCACCCCTCCACTTT. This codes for CASSPFPNSPLHF.

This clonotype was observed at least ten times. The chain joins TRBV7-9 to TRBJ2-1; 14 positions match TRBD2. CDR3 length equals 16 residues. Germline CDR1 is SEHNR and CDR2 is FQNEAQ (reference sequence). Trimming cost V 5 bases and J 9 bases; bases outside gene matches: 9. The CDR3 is CASSGRLAGGPREQFF. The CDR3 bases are TGTGCCAGCAGCGGGAGACTAGCGGGAGGGCCTCGTGAGCAGTTCTTC.

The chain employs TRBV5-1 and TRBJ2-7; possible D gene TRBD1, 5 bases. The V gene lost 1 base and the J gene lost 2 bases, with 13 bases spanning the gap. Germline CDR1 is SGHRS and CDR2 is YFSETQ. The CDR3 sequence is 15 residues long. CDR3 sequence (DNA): TGCGCCAGCAGCTTGATGAGTGACAGCCCCTACGAGCAGTACTTC. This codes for CASSLMSDSPYEQYF.

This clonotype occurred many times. This CDR3 is CASSEGTGVKNEQFF. The DNA of the CDR3 is TGCGCCAGCAGCGAAGGGACAGGGGTTAAGAATGAGCAGTTCTTC. The rearrangement uses TRBV5-1 and TRBJ2-1; 10 bases agree with TRBD1. CDR1 is SGHRS and CDR2 is YFSETQ in the germline V gene. V was pared by 4 bases and J by 7 bases, with 8 bases of the junction left unmatched. The CDR3 covers 15 residues.